The TCR beta chain described here comes from a study of T cell changes during pregnancy in multiple sclerosis. The germline CDR1 and CDR2 sequences are SQVTM and ANQGSEA. The CDR3 covers 16 residues. V lost 2 bases and J 4 bases, leaving 20 bases between the germline ends. The repertoire was sequenced with immunoSEQ multiplex PCR; TCRdb's copy has only in-frame clones and lacks some. The data contain about 68,000 clones, 90% of them singletons. The chain uses TRBV29-1 and TRBJ1-2; no firm D call. The sequence was collected from a female donor with multiple sclerosis, enrolled in a pregnancy study. This specimen was peripheral blood, taken in the third trimester of pregnancy. Here the CDR3 reads CSVELRTAGTIYGYTF. The CDR3 nucleotides read TGCAGCGTTGAATTGAGAACGGCAGGAACCATCTATGGCTACACCTTC.